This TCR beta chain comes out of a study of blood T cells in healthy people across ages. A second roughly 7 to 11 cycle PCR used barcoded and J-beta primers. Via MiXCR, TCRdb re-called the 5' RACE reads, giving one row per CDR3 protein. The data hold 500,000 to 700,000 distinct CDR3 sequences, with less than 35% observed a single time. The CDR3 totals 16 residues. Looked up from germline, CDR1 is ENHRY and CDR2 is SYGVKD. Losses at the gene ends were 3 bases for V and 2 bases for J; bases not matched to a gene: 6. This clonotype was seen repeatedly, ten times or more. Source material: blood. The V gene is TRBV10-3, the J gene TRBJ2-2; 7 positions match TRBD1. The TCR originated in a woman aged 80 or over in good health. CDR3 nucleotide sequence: TGTGCCATCAGTGATATAGGGACAGCTAACACCGGGGAGCTGTTTTTT. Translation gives CAISDIGTANTGELFF.